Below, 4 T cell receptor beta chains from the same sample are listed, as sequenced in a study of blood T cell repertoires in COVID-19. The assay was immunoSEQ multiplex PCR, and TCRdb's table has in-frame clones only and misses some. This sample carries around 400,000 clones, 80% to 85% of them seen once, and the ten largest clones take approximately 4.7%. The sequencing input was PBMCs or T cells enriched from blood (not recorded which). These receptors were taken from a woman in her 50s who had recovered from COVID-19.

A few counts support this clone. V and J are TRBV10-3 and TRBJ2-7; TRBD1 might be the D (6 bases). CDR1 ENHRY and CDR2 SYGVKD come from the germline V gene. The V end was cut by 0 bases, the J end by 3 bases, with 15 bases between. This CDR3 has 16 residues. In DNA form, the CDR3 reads TGTGCCATCAGTGAGTCGGGGGCCCCAAGGTTCTACGAGCAGTACTTC. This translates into CAISESGAPRFYEQYF.

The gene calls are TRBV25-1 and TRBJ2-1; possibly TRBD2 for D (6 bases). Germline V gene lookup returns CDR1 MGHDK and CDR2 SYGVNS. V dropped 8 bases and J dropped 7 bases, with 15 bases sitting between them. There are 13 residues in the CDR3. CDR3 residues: CASRSGVSNEQFF. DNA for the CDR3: TGTGCCAGCCGGTCGGGGGTTTCAAATGAGCAGTTCTTC. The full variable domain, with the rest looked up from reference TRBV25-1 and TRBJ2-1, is EADIYQTPRYLVIGTGKKITLECSQTMGHDKMYWYQQDPGMELHLIHYSYGVNSTEKGDLSSESTVSRIRTEHFPLTLESARPSHTSQYLCASRSGVSNEQFFGPGTRLTVL.

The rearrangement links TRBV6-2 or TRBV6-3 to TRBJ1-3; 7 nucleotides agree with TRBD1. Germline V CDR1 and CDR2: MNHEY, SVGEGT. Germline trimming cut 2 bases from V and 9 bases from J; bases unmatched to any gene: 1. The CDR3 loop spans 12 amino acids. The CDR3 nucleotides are TGTGCCAGCAGTTACCCAGGGGGCACCATATATTTT. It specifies CASSYPGGTIYF.

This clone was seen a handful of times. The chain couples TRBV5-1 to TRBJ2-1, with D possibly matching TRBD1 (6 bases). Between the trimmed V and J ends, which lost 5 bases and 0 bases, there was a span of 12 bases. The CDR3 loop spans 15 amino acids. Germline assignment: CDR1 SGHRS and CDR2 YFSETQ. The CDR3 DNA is TGCGCCAGCAGACTCCAGGGGAACTCCTACAATGAGCAGTTCTTC. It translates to CASRLQGNSYNEQFF.